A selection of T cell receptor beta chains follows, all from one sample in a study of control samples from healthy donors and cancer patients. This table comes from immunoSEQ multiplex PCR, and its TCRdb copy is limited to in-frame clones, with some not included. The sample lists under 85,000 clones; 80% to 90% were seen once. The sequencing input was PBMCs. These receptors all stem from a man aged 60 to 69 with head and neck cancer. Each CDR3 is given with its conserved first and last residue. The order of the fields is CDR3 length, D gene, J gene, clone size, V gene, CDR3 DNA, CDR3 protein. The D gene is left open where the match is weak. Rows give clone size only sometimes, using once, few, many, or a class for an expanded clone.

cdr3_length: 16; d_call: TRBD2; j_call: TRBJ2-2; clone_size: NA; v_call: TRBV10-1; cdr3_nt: TGCGCCAGCAGGTCTAGCGGGAGGGCCGACACCGGGGAGCTGTTTTTT; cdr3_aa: CASRSSGRADTGELFF
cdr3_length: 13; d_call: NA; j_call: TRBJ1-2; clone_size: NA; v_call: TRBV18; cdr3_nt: TGTGCCAGCTCACCACAGCGGCATTATGGCTACACCTTC; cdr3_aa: CASSPQRHYGYTF
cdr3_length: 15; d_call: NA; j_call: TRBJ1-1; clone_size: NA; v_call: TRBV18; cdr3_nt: TGTGCCAGCCGGTGGACCGAAGAGGCGGACACTGAAGCTTTCTTT; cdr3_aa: CASRWTEEADTEAFF
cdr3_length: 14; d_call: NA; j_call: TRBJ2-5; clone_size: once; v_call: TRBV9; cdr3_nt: TGTGCCAGCAGCCTCGGGAACTCGAAAGAGACCCAGTACTTC; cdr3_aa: CASSLGNSKETQYF
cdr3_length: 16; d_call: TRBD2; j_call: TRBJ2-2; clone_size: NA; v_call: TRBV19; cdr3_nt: TGTGCCAGTAGTATCCAAGCGGGAGGGTCCCCCGGGGAGCTGTTTTTT; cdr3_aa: CASSIQAGGSPGELFF
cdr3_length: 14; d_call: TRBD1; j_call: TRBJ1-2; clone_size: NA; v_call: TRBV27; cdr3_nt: TGTGCCAGCAGTTTGCGGACAGGGACCTATGGCTACACCTTC; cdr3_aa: CASSLRTGTYGYTF
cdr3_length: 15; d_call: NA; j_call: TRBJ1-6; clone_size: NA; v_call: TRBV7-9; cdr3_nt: TGTGCCAGCAGCTTAACCGGGACGGCCTTTTCACCCCTCCACTTT; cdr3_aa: CASSLTGTAFSPLHF
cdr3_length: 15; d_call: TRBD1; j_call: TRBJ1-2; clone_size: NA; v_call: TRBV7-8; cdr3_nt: TGTGCCAGCAGCGGACCCGGGACAGGGTACTCTGGCTACACCTTC; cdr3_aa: CASSGPGTGYSGYTF
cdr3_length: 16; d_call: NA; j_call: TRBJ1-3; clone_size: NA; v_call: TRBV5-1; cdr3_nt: TGCGCCAGCAGCTTCGGGGGGCAAGACTCTGGAAACACCATATATTTT; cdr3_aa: CASSFGGQDSGNTIYF
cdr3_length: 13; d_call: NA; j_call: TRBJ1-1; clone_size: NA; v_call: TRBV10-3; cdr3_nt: TGTGCCATCAACCCCGAGGAGAACACTGAAGCTTTCTTT; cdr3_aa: CAINPEENTEAFF
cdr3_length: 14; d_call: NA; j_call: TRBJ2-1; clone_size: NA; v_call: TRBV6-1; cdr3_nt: TGTGCCAGCAGTGATAACTGGTCCGGCAATGAGCAGTTCTTC; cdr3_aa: CASSDNWSGNEQFF
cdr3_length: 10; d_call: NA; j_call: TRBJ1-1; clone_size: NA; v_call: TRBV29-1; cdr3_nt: TGCAGCGTTGCGGGAGATGAAGCTTTCTTT; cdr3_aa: CSVAGDEAFF
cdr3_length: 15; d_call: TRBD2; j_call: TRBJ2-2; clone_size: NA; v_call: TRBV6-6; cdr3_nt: TGTGCCAGCAGTTACACTAGCGGGAGGGCCGGGGAGCTGTTTTTT; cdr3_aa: CASSYTSGRAGELFF
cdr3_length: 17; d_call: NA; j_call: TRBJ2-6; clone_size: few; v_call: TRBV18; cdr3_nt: TGTGCCAGCTCATCTCCGGCATCAGGGGCCGGGGCCAACGTCCTGACTTTC; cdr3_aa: CASSSPASGAGANVLTF
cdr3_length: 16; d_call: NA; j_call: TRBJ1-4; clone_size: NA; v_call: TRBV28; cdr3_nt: TGTGCCAGCAGTTCACAGGACTCCTTCCTAAAAGAAAAACTGTTTTTT; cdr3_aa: CASSSQDSFLKEKLFF
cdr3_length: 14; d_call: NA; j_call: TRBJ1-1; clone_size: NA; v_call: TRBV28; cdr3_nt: TGTGCCAGCAGTTACCCCGGGGGAGGCACTGAAGCTTTCTTT; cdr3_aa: CASSYPGGGTEAFF
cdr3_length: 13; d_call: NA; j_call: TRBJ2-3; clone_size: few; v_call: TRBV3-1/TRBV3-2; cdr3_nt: TGTGCCAGCAGTTTAGGGGGCACAGATACGCAGTATTTT; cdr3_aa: CASSLGGTDTQYF
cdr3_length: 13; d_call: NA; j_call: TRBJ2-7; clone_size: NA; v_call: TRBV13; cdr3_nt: TGTGCCAGCAGCAGCCGGGACCTCTACGAGCAGTACTTC; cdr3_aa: CASSSRDLYEQYF
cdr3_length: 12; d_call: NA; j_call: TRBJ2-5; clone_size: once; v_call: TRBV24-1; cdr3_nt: TGTGCCACCAGTGTCCCCGGGGGGACCCAGTACTTC; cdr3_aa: CATSVPGGTQYF
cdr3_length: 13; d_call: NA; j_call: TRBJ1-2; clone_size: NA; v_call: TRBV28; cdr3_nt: TGTGCCAGCAGTTTCCGTGGACGTGGGGGCTACACCTTC; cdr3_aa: CASSFRGRGGYTF
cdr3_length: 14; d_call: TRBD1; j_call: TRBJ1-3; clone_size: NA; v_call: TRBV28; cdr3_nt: TGTGCCAGCAGTTCGACAGGGAGTGGAAACACCATATATTTT; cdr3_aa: CASSSTGSGNTIYF
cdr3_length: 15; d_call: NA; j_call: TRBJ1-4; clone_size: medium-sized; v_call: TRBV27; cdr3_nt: TGTGCCAGCAGTTTATCAACACGACCTAATGAAAAACTGTTTTTT; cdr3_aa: CASSLSTRPNEKLFF
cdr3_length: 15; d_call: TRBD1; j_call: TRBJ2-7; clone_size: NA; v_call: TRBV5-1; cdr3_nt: TGCGCCAGCAGCTTACTCCGGGACAGGGACTACGAGCAGTACTTC; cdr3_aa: CASSLLRDRDYEQYF
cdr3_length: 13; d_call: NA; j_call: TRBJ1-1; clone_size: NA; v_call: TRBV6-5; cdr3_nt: TGTGCCAGCAGTTACGCAAGAAGGACTGAAGCTTTCTTT; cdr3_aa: CASSYARRTEAFF
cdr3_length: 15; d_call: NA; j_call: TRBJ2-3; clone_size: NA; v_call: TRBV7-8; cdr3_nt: TGTGCCAGCAGCCGACAGGGACTATTCTCAGATACGCAGTATTTT; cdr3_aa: CASSRQGLFSDTQYF
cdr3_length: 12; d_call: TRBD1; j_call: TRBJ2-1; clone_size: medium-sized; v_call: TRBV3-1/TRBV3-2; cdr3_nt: TGTGCCAGCAGCCAATATCGACAGGGGATGTTCTTC; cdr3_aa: CASSQYRQGMFF
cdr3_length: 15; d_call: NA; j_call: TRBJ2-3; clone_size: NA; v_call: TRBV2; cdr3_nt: TGTGCCAGCAGCGCCGAGGGGTTCCAGACAGATACGCAGTATTTT; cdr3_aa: CASSAEGFQTDTQYF
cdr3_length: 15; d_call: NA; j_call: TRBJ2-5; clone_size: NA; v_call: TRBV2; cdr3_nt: TGTGCCAGCTCCGCCGATCGGGGATCACGGGAGACCCAGTACTTC; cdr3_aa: CASSADRGSRETQYF
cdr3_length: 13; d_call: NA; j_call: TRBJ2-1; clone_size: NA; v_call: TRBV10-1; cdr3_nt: TGCGCCAGCGGTACGACCACACCCAATGAGCAGTTCTTC; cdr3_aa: CASGTTTPNEQFF
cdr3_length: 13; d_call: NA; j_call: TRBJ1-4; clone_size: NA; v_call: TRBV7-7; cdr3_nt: TGTGCCAGCAGCTTAGGGGCGTATGAAAAACTGTTTTTT; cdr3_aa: CASSLGAYEKLFF
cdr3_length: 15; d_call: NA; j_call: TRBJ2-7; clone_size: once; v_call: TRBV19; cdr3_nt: TGTGCCAGTAGTATAGGGGGGAGCAGCATATACGAGCAGTACTTC; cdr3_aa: CASSIGGSSIYEQYF
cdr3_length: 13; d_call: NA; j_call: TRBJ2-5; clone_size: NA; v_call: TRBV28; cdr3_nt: TGTGCCAGCAGTCTTGGGCAGATAGAGACCCAGTACTTC; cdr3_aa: CASSLGQIETQYF
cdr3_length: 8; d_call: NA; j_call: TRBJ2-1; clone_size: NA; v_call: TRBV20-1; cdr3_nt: TGCAGTGCATTTGAGCAGTTCTTC; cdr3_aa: CSAFEQFF
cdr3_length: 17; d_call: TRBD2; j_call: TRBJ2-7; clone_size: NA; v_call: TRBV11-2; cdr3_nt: TGTGCCAGCAGCTTAGAGGCTAGCGGGAGGGCAGTTTACGAGCAGTACTTC; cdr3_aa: CASSLEASGRAVYEQYF
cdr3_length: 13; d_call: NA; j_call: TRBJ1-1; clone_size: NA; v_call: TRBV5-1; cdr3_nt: TGCGCCAGCAGCGAACAGGGGAACACTGAAGCTTTCTTT; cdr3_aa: CASSEQGNTEAFF
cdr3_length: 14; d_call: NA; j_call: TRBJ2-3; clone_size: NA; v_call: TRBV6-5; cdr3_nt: TGTGCCAGCAGTTATCGGGGGCCGGGGGATACGCAGTATTTT; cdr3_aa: CASSYRGPGDTQYF
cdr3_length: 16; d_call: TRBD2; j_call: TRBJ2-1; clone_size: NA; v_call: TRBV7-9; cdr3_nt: TGTGCCAGCAGCTTGCGGGTAGCGGGAGACGTGGGTGAGCAGTTCTTC; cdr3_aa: CASSLRVAGDVGEQFF
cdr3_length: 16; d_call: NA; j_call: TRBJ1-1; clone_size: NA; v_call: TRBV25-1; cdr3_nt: TGTGCCAGCGCCCTGATGAGGGGGGGCGGAGGGACTGAAGCTTTCTTT; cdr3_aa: CASALMRGGGGTEAFF
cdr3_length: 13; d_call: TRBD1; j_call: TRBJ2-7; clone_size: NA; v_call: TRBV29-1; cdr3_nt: TGCAGCGGGGGCTGGGACAGGCCCCACGAGCAGTACTTC; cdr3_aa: CSGGWDRPHEQYF
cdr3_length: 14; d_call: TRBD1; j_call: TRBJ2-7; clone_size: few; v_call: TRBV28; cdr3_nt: TGTGCCAGCACCCTACAGGGGGCCCACCACGAGCAGTACTTC; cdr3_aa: CASTLQGAHHEQYF
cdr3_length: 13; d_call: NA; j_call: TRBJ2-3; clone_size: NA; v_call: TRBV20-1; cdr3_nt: TGCAGTGCTAGTCCGCTGGGCACAGATACGCAGTATTTT; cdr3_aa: CSASPLGTDTQYF
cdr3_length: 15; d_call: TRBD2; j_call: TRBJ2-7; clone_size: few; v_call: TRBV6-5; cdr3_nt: TGTGCCAGCACCAAACCAGGGACTAGCGGCTACGAGCAGTACTTC; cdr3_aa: CASTKPGTSGYEQYF
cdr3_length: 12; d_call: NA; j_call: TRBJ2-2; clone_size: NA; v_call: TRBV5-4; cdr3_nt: TGTGCCAGCAGCTGGGTCACCGGGGAGCTGTTTTTT; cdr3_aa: CASSWVTGELFF
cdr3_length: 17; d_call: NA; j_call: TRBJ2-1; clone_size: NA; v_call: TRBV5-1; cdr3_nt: TGCGCCAGCAGCTTGCCTATATGGACGGGGGCCAACAATGAGCAGTTCTTC; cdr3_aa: CASSLPIWTGANNEQFF
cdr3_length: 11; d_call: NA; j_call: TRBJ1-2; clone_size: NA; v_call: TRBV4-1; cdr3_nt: TGCGCCAGCAGCCTCAGGGGCGACTACACCTTC; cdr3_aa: CASSLRGDYTF